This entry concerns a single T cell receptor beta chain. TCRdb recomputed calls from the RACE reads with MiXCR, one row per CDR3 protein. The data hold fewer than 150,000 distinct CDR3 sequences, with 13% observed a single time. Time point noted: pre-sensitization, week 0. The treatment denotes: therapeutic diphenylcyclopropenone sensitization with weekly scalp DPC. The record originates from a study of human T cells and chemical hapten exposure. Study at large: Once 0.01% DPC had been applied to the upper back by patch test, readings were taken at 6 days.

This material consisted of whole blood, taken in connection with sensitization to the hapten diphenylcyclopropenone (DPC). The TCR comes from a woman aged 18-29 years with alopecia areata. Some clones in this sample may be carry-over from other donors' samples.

This CDR3 reads CASSPDLGYGYTF. In DNA form, the CDR3 reads TGTGCCAGCAGCCCCGACTTGGGGTATGGCTACACCTTC. This chain connects TRBV3-1 to TRBJ1-2; no reliable D call. The V gene lost 4 bases and the J gene lost 5 bases, with 11 bases spanning the gap. This CDR3 is 13 amino acids long. Germline values: CDR1 LGHDT, CDR2 YNNKEL (reference sequence).